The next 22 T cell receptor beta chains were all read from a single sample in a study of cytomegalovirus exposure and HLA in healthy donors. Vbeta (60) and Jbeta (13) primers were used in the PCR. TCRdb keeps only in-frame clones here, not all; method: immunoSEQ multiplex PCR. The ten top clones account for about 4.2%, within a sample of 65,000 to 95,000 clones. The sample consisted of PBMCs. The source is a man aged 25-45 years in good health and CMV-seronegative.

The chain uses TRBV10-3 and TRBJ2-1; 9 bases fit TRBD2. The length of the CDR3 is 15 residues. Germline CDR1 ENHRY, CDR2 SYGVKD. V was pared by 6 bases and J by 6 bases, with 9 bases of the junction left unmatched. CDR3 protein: CAISLQSGGFNEQFF. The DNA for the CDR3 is TGTGCCATCAGCCTCCAGAGCGGGGGGTTCAATGAGCAGTTCTTC.

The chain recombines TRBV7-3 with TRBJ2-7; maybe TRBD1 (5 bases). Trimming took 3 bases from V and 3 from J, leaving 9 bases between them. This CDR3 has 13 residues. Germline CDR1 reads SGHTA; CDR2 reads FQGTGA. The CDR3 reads CASSLGRDYEQYF. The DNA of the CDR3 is TGTGCCAGCAGCTTGGGCAGGGACTACGAGCAGTACTTC. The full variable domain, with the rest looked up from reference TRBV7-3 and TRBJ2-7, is GAGVSQTPSNKVTEKGKYVELRCDPISGHTALYWYRQSLGQGPEFLIYFQGTGAADDSGLPNDRFFAVRPEGSVSTLKIQRTERGDSAVYLCASSLGRDYEQYFGPGTRLTVT.

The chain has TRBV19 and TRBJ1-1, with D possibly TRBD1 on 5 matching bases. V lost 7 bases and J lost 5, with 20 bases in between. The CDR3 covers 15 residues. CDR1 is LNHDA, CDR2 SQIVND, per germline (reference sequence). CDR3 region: CASTAVRAGWTEAFF. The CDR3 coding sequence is TGTGCCAGTACCGCCGTTCGGGCAGGGTGGACTGAAGCTTTCTTT.

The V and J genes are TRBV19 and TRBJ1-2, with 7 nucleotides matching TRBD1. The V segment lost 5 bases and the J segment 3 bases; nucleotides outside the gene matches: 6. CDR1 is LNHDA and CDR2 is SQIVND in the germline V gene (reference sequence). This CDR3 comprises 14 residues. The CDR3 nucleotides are TGTGCCAGTAGTCCCAGGGGGAGCTACTATGGCTACACCTTC. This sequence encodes CASSPRGSYYGYTF.

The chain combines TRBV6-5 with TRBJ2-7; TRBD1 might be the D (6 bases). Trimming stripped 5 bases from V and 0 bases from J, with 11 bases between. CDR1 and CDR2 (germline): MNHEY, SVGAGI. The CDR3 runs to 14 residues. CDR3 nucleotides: TGTGCCAGCAGTCCCCGGACAGACTCCTACGAGCAGTACTTC. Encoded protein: CASSPRTDSYEQYF.

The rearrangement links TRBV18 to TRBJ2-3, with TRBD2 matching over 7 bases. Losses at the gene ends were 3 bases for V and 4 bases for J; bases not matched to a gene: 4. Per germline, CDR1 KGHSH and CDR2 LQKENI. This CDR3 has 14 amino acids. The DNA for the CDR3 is TGTGCCAGCTCACCTACCGCGGGGGCAGATACGCAGTATTTT. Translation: CASSPTAGADTQYF.

Here the CDR3 reads CASSERLAGGRGLRNEQFF. The CDR3 DNA is TGTGCCAGCAGTGAACGGCTAGCGGGAGGGAGGGGCTTGAGGAATGAGCAGTTCTTC. This sequence joins TRBV2 and TRBJ2-1, with 12 bases lining up with TRBD2. Germline V gene sequence: CDR1 SNHLY, CDR2 FYNNEI. The CDR3 contains 19 residues. Trimming cost V 2 bases and J 7 bases; bases outside gene matches: 15. The whole variable domain, filled in from reference TRBV2 and TRBJ2-1, reads EPEVTQTPSHQVTQMGQEVILRCVPISNHLYFYWYRQILGQKVEFLVSFYNNEISEKSEIFDDQFSVERPDGSNFTLKIRSTKLEDSAMYFCASSERLAGGRGLRNEQFFGPGTRLTVL.

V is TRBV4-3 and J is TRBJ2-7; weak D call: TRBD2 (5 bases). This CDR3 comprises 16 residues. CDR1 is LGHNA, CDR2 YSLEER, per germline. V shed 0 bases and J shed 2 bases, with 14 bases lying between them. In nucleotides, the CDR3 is TGCGCCAGCAGCCAAGATTTCCCTAGCTGGCCCTACGAGCAGTACTTC. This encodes CASSQDFPSWPYEQYF.

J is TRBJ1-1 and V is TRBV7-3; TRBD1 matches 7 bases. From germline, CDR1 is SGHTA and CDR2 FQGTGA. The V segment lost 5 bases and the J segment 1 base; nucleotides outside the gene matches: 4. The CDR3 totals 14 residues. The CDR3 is CASSSTGANTEAFF. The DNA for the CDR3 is TGTGCCAGCAGCAGCACAGGGGCGAACACTGAAGCTTTCTTT.

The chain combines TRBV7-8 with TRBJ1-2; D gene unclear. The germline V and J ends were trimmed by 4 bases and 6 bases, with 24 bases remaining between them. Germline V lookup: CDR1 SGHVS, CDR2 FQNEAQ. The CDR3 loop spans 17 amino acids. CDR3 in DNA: TGTGCCAGCAGCTCCCGGGAGGGAGGTACACTATCGGATGGCTACACCTTC. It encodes CASSSREGGTLSDGYTF.

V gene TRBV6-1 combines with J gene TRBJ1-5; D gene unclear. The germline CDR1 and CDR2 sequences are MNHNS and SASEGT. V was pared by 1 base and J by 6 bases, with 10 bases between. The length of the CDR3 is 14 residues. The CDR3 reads CASSEVSVRQPQHF. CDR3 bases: TGTGCCAGCAGTGAAGTATCGGTTCGTCAGCCCCAGCATTTT.

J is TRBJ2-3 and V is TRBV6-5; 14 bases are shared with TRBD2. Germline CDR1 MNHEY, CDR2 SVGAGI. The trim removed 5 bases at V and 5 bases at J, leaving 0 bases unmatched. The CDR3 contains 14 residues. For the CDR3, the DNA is TGTGCCAGCAGTGGACTAGCGGGAGGAGATACGCAGTATTTT. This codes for CASSGLAGGDTQYF.

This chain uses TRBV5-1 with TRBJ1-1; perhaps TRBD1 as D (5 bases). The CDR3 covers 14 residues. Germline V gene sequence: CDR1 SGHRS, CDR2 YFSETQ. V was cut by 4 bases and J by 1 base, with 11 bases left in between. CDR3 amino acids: CASSPGYGNTEAFF. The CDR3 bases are TGCGCCAGCAGCCCAGGGTATGGGAACACTGAAGCTTTCTTT.

CDR3 protein: CAISEGLLAGVEQYF. The CDR3 bases are TGTGCCATCAGTGAGGGGCTACTAGCGGGAGTCGAGCAGTACTTC. The V call is TRBV10-3, the J call TRBJ2-7; 11 bases fit TRBD2. CDR1 is ENHRY and CDR2 is SYGVKD in the germline V gene. The V segment lost 2 bases and the J segment 6 bases; nucleotides outside the gene matches: 6. The CDR3 runs 15 residues.

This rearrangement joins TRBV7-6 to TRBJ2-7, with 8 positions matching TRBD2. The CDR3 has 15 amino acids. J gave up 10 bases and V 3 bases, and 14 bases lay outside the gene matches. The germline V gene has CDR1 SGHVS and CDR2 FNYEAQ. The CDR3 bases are TGTGCCAGCAGCTTGTCAGGCGGGGGGCCGCGCCTTCAGTACTTC. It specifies CASSLSGGGPRLQYF.

The CDR3 protein is CASSLQPGLAAPGELFF. In nucleotides, the CDR3 is TGTGCCAGCAGCCTGCAACCGGGACTAGCGGCCCCCGGGGAGCTGTTTTTT. This chain joins TRBV7-3 and TRBJ2-2; 11 bases align to TRBD2. From germline, CDR1 is SGHTA and CDR2 FQGTGA. This CDR3 region has 17 residues. V was pared by 5 bases and J by 6 bases, with 11 bases of the junction left unmatched.

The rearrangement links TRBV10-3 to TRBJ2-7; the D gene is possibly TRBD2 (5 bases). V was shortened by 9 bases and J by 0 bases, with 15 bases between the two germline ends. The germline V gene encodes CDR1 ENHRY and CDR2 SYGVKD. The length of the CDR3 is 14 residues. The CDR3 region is CAMRTDSNSYEQYF. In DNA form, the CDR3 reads TGTGCCATGCGCACGGACTCTAACTCCTACGAGCAGTACTTC.

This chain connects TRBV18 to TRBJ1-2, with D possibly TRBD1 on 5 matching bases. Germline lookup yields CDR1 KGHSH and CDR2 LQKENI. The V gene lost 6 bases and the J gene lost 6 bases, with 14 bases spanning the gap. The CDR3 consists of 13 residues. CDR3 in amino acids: CASSTTARDGYTF. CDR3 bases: TGTGCCAGCTCGACGACGGCCAGGGATGGCTACACCTTC.

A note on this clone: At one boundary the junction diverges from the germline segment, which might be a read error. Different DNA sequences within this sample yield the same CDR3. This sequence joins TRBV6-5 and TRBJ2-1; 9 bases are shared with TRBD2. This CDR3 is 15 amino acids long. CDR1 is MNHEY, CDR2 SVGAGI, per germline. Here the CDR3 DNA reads TGCGCCAGCAGTCCACCAGCGGGGGGATACAATGAGCAGTTCTTC. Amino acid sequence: CASSPPAGGYNEQFF.

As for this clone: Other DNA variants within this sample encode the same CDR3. CDR3 sequence: CSASKGETQYF. The CDR3 DNA reads TGCAGTGCTAGTAAGGGGGAAACCCAGTACTTC. The chain links TRBV20-1 to TRBJ2-5; D is possibly TRBD1 (6 bases). In germline, CDR1 is DFQATT, CDR2 SNEGSKA (reference sequence). Between the trimmed V and J ends, which lost 3 bases and 8 bases, there was a span of 10 bases. The CDR3 runs to 11 residues.

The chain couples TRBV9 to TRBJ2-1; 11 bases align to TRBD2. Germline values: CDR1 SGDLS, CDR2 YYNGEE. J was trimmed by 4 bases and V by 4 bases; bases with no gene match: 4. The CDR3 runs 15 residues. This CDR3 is CASSPGTSGYNEQFF. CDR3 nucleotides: TGTGCCAGCAGCCCCGGGACTAGCGGATACAATGAGCAGTTCTTC.

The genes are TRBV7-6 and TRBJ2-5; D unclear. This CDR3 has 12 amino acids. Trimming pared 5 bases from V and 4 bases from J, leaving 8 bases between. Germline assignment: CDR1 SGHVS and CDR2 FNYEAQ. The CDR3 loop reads CASSPVGETQYF. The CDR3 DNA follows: TGTGCCAGCAGCCCCGTCGGAGAGACCCAGTACTTC.